What follows are 20 T cell receptor beta chains derived from one specimen sequenced in a study of shared clonotypes between healthy human individuals. Method: immunoSEQ multiplex PCR; TCRdb's copy keeps in-frame clones and lacks some. This table holds some 800,000 clones, 92% found once. Only CD45RO-negative cells positively selected for CCR7 counted as naive CD8 cells, so terminally differentiated effector memory CD45RA+ cells were excluded. The specimen sequenced was naive CD8+ T cells sorted from blood. All receptors come from a man younger than 40 in good health.

This clone was counted only a few times. CDR3 loop: CASSPPLGDGNQPQHF. The CDR3 DNA sequence: TGTGCCAGCTCACCACCTCTCGGGGATGGCAATCAGCCCCAGCATTTT. This chain uses TRBV18 with TRBJ1-5; D gene uncertain. V lost 0 bases to trimming and J lost 2 bases, with 11 bases between them. The germline V gene has CDR1 KGHSH and CDR2 LQKENI. The CDR3 sequence is 16 residues long.

The chain is built from TRBV6-5 and TRBJ2-1; unclear D gene. The CDR3 length is 13 residues. V was cut by 1 base and J by 10 bases, with 11 bases left in between. The germline gives CDR1 MNHEY, CDR2 SVGAGI. The CDR3: CASSYYPPKEQFF. The CDR3 region has the DNA TGTGCCAGCAGTTACTACCCCCCTAAGGAGCAGTTCTTC.

V and J are TRBV29-1 and TRBJ2-5, with D uncertain. Germline CDR1 SQVTM, CDR2 ANQGSEA. The germline V and J ends were trimmed by 5 bases and 3 bases, with 16 bases remaining between them. The CDR3 covers 14 residues. The CDR3 sequence is CSVSTQKHEETQYF. The CDR3, as DNA: TGCAGCGTTTCGACTCAGAAGCACGAAGAGACCCAGTACTTC.

The V call is TRBV5-4, the J call TRBJ2-2, with TRBD2 identical over 13 bases. The CDR3 totals 14 residues. Trimming removed 9 bases from V and 5 bases from J; junction bases left unmatched: 4. Germline V lookup: CDR1 SGHNT, CDR2 YYREEE (reference sequence). CDR3: CATGTSGTTGELFF. The CDR3 coding sequence is TGTGCCACAGGGACTAGCGGGACGACCGGGGAGCTGTTTTTT.

The chain recombines TRBV6-1 with TRBJ2-7; TRBD1 might be the D (6 bases). The V end lost 8 bases, the J end lost 1 base, and 15 bases lay between the germline ends. The CDR3 sequence is 14 residues long. Germline assignment: CDR1 MNHNS and CDR2 SASEGT. The CDR3 DNA reads TGTGCCAGCCCACCCGGGACAAATTCCTACGAGCAGTACTTC. It is translated as CASPPGTNSYEQYF.

This rearrangement joins TRBV27 to TRBJ2-3, with D unresolved. V lost 10 bases, J lost 2 bases, and 16 bases lay in between. The CDR3 spans 14 residues. The germline V gene has CDR1 MNHEY and CDR2 SMNVEV (reference sequence). The CDR3 DNA follows: TGTGCCACCCAGCGCGTCTACAACACAGATACGCAGTATTTT. Residues: CATQRVYNTDTQYF.

V and J are TRBV9 and TRBJ2-5; 10 nucleotides line up with TRBD1. CDR3 length: 15 residues. With V trimmed by 4 bases and J by 4 bases, 7 bases remained unmatched. Germline V lookup: CDR1 SGDLS, CDR2 YYNGEE. CDR3 in DNA: TGTGCCAGCAGCCAGGGACAGGGGTCAATAGAGACCCAGTACTTC. Residues: CASSQGQGSIETQYF. The entire variable domain, with the rest obtained from reference TRBV9 and TRBJ2-5, is as follows: DSGVTQTPKHLITATGQRVTLRCSPRSGDLSVYWYQQSLDQGLQFLIQYYNGEERAKGNILERFSAQQFPDLHSELNLSSLELGDSALYFCASSQGQGSIETQYFGPGTRLLVL.

V and J are TRBV10-3 and TRBJ2-7; tentatively, D is TRBD2 (5 bases). The CDR3 spans 15 residues. Trimming took off 0 bases at V and 0 bases at J, with 9 bases between the two ends. Germline V gene sequence: CDR1 ENHRY, CDR2 SYGVKD. The CDR3: CAISESSDSSYEQYF. CDR3 sequence (DNA): TGTGCCATCAGTGAGTCTAGCGATAGCTCCTACGAGCAGTACTTC.

Details on this clone: Other DNA sequences within the sample encode an identical CDR3. This sequence joins TRBV19 and TRBJ2-7; the D gene is possibly TRBD2 (6 bases). With 3 bases removed from V and 2 bases from J, the gap between germline ends came to 8 bases. CDR1 is LNHDA and CDR2 is SQIVND in the germline V gene (reference sequence). The CDR3 has 13 residues. The CDR3 is CASSIRETYEQYF. The CDR3 coding sequence is TGTGCCAGTAGTATCCGGGAGACCTACGAGCAGTACTTC.

V and J are TRBV7-9 and TRBJ2-5; D might be TRBD1 (5 bases). V shed 3 bases and J shed 3 bases, with 14 bases lying between them. Per the germline V gene, CDR1 is SEHNR and CDR2 is FQNEAQ (reference sequence). The CDR3 length is 15 residues. The CDR3 nucleotides are TGTGCCAGCAGCTTCCAAGGGGTGGTGAAAGAGACCCAGTACTTC. Amino acids: CASSFQGVVKETQYF.

This clone occurred once. The chain couples TRBV11-2 to TRBJ2-5, with TRBD1 as a possible D gene (6 bases). V was clipped by 2 bases and J by 1 base, with 17 bases between them. CDR1 is SGHAT and CDR2 is FQNNGV in the germline V gene. The CDR3 consists of 17 residues. The CDR3 DNA is TGTGCCAGCAGCTTAATCGGGTCGTGGGGGCGCCAAGAGACCCAGTACTTC. Protein sequence: CASSLIGSWGRQETQYF.

J is TRBJ2-3 and V is TRBV10-2, with TRBD2 matching over 9 bases. The CDR3 runs to 15 residues. CDR1 and CDR2 from the germline V gene are WSHSY and SAAADI. With V trimmed by 2 bases and J by 6 bases, 6 bases remained unmatched. For the CDR3, the DNA is TGCGCCAGCAGTGAGGCGGGAGGGTCCCGCGATACGCAGTATTTT. This codes for CASSEAGGSRDTQYF.

This chain joins TRBV29-1 and TRBJ2-5, with D unclear. V gave up 3 bases and J gave up 5 bases, with 10 bases separating them. The CDR3 covers 12 residues. Germline V gives CDR1 SQVTM, CDR2 ANQGSEA. This CDR3 is CSVDSELETQYF. The CDR3 DNA follows: TGCAGCGTTGACAGTGAGTTGGAGACCCAGTACTTC.

This rearrangement joins TRBV20-1 to TRBJ1-1; no definite D call. V lost 3 bases, J lost 6 bases, and 2 bases lay in between. Germline V gene sequence: CDR1 DFQATT, CDR2 SNEGSKA (reference sequence). The length of the CDR3 is 9 residues. The CDR3 region is CSASAEAFF. The CDR3 DNA sequence: TGCAGTGCTAGTGCTGAAGCTTTCTTT.

The CDR3 here is CASSLGSPREIDTF. In DNA form, the CDR3 reads TGTGCCAGCAGCTTAGGCAGCCCCCGGGAAATTGACACCTTC. V is TRBV13 and J is TRBJ1-2; D is undetermined. There are 14 residues in the CDR3. Trimming took off 0 bases at V and 12 bases at J, with 17 bases between the two ends. From germline, CDR1 is PRHDT and CDR2 FYEKMQ (reference sequence).

CDR3 amino acids: CASSLSRTGGYEQFF. In nucleotides, the CDR3 is TGTGCCAGCAGCCTATCTCGGACAGGGGGTTATGAGCAGTTCTTC. The rearrangement uses TRBV6-6 and TRBJ2-1; TRBD1 matches at 10 bases. This CDR3 comprises 15 residues. V shed 6 bases, J shed 8 bases, and the junction held 10 bases outside the gene matches. Germline CDR1 is MNHNY and CDR2 is SVGAGI (reference sequence).

The J gene is TRBJ2-1, the V gene TRBV27; 8 nucleotides align to TRBD2. The length of the CDR3 is 14 residues. Trimming at V came to 2 bases and at J to 7 bases, leaving 4 bases not matched to a gene. Per the germline V gene, CDR1 is MNHEY and CDR2 is SMNVEV (reference sequence). The CDR3 here is CASSLIAGLNEQFF. DNA of the CDR3: TGTGCCAGCAGTTTAATAGCGGGACTGAATGAGCAGTTCTTC.

V gene TRBV10-3 combines with J gene TRBJ2-7, with TRBD2 matching over 11 bases. This CDR3 comprises 17 residues. V dropped 1 base and J dropped 5; count of bases not matched to a gene: 10. Germline values: CDR1 ENHRY, CDR2 SYGVKD. The CDR3: CAISEYLLAGERNEQYF. The CDR3 DNA reads as TGTGCCATCAGTGAGTATTTACTAGCGGGAGAGAGAAACGAGCAGTACTTC.

The rearrangement links TRBV7-9 to TRBJ1-4; possible D gene TRBD1, 5 bases. The CDR3 is 12 residues long. V gave up 4 bases and J gave up 13 bases, with 13 bases separating them. Germline V lookup: CDR1 SEHNR, CDR2 FQNEAQ (reference sequence). CDR3 in DNA: TGTGCCAGCAGCTCACAGCCGGGACTACTGTTTTTT. As protein: CASSSQPGLLFF. The full variable domain, completed using reference TRBV7-9 and TRBJ1-4, is DTGVSQNPRHKITKRGQNVTFRCDPISEHNRLYWYRQTLGQGPEFLTYFQNEAQLEKSRLLSDRFSAERPKGSFSTLEIQRTEQGDSAMYLCASSSQPGLLFFGSGTQLSVL.

In this sample, this clone turned up once. The chain combines TRBV28 with TRBJ2-1, with D uncertain. Germline lookup yields CDR1 MDHEN and CDR2 SYDVKM. V shed 7 bases and J shed 6 bases, with 25 bases lying between them. The CDR3 has 17 amino acids. The CDR3 region is CASNRPPGLSPINEQFF. Written as DNA, the CDR3 is TGTGCCAGCAATAGACCTCCCGGGCTAAGTCCCATCAATGAGCAGTTCTTC.